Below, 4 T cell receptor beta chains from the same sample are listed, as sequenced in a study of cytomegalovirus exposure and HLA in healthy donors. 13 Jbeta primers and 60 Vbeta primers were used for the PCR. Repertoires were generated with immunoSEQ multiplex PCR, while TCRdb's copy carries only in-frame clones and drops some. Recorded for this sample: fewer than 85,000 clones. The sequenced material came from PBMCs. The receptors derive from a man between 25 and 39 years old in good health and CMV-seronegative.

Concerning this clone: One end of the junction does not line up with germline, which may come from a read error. CDR3 sequence: CASSEGSDTDTQYF. CDR3 nucleotides: TGTGCCAGCAGCGAAGGGTCAGACACAGATACGCAGTATTTT. This sequence joins TRBV2 and TRBJ2-3, with unresolved D. The germline V gene has CDR1 SNHLY and CDR2 FYNNEI. The CDR3 runs 14 residues.

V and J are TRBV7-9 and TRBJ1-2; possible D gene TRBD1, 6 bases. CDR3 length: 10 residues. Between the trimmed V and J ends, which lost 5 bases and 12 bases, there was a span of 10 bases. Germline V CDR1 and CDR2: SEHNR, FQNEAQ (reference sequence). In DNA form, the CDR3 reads TGTGCCAGCAGCCCCGCAGGGGACACCTTC. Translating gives CASSPAGDTF. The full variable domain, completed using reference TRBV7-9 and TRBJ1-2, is DTGVSQNPRHKITKRGQNVTFRCDPISEHNRLYWYRQTLGQGPEFLTYFQNEAQLEKSRLLSDRFSAERPKGSFSTLEIQRTEQGDSAMYLCASSPAGDTFGSGTRLTVV.

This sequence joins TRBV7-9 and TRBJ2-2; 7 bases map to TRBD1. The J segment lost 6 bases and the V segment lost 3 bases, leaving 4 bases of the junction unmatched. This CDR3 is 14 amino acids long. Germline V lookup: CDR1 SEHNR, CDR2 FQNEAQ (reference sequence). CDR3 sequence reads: CASSLKQGSGELFF. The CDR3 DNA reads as TGTGCCAGCAGCTTGAAACAGGGGTCCGGGGAGCTGTTTTTT.

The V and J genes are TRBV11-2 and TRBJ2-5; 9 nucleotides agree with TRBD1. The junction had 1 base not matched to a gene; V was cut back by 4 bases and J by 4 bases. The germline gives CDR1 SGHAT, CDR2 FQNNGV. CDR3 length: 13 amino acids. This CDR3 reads CASSWGQGETQYF. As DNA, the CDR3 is TGTGCCAGCAGCTGGGGACAGGGAGAGACCCAGTACTTC.